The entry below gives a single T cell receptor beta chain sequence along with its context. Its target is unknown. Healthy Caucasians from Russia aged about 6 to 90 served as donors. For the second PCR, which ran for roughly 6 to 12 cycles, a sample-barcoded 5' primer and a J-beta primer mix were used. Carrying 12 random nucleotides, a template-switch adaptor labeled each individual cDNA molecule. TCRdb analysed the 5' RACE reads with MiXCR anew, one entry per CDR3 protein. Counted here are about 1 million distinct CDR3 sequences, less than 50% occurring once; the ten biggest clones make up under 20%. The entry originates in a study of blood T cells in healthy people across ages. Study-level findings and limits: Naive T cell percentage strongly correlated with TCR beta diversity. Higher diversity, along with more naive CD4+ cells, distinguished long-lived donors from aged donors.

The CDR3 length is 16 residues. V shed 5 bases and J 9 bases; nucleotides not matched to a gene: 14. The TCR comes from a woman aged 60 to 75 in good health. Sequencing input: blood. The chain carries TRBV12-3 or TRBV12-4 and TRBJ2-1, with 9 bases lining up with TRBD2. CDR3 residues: CASSALPGLAIGEQFF. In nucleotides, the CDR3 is TGTGCCAGCAGTGCCTTACCGGGACTAGCAATAGGTGAGCAGTTCTTC.